Listed here are 29 T cell receptor beta chains from one sample, sequenced in a study of CD8 T cells in Susac syndrome. The authors reverse transcribed roughly 0.5 to 1 ug RNA with random hexamers. TCRdb ran MiXCR on the immunoSEQ multiplex PCR reads and lists one entry per CDR3 protein. The sample includes around 160,000 distinct CDR3 sequences, roughly 93% seen only once; the top ten take around 0.13%. Source material: CD4+ T cells from PBMCs. The receptors were sampled from a human donor in good health.

The rearrangement joins TRBV19 to TRBJ1-2; D gene uncertain. Germline V gene sequence: CDR1 LNHDA, CDR2 SQIVND (reference sequence). The CDR3 has 13 amino acids. Trimming removed 7 bases at V and 4 bases at J, with 13 bases between. CDR3 in DNA: TGTGCCAGTACGACGGAACTCTCCTATGGCTACACCTTC. It is translated as CASTTELSYGYTF. The full variable domain, with the rest looked up from reference TRBV19 and TRBJ1-2, is DGGITQSPKYLFRKEGQNVTLSCEQNLNHDAMYWYRQDPGQGLRLIYYSQIVNDFQKGDIAEGYSVSREKKESFPLTVTSAQKNPTAFYLCASTTELSYGYTFGSGTRLTVV.

The rearrangement joins TRBV6-1 to TRBJ1-1; D possibly corresponds to TRBD1 (6 bases). The CDR3 runs 14 residues. In germline, CDR1 is MNHNS, CDR2 SASEGT. V lost 6 bases, J lost 6 bases, and 17 bases lay in between. The CDR3 sequence is CASRLGSGEAEAFF. As DNA, the CDR3 is TGTGCCAGCAGATTGGGTTCAGGGGAGGCTGAAGCTTTCTTT.

This sequence joins TRBV4-2 and TRBJ2-3; 13 bases map to TRBD2. Unmatched junction bases numbered 3, after V lost 4 bases and J lost 2 bases. Germline V gives CDR1 LGHNA, CDR2 YNFKEQ. This CDR3 has 16 amino acids. In DNA, the CDR3 is TGTGCCAGCAGCCTGACTAGCGGGGGGACCACAGATACGCAGTATTTT. It codes for CASSLTSGGTTDTQYF.

The rearrangement uses TRBV20-1 and TRBJ1-1; D not certain. This CDR3 is 13 amino acids long. The V gene lost 5 bases and the J gene lost 3 bases, with 13 bases spanning the gap. CDR1 is DFQATT and CDR2 is SNEGSKA in the germline V gene (reference sequence). The CDR3 bases are TGCAGTGCTTTCCCAGACTCCTACACTGAAGCTTTCTTT. Translated: CSAFPDSYTEAFF.

The chain joins TRBV30 to TRBJ2-7; D gene unclear. Trimming took 4 bases from V and 0 from J, leaving 13 bases between them. This CDR3 comprises 14 residues. CDR1 GTSNPN and CDR2 SVGIG come from the germline V gene (reference sequence). This CDR3 is CAWNVDPSSYEQYF. CDR3 DNA sequence: TGTGCCTGGAACGTCGACCCGAGCTCCTACGAGCAGTACTTC.

The chain is built from TRBV7-9 and TRBJ2-5; a weak D match, TRBD1 (5 bases). Germline lookup yields CDR1 SEHNR and CDR2 FQNEAQ (reference sequence). The CDR3 runs 14 residues. V shed 3 bases and J shed 1 base, with 9 bases lying between them. CDR3 DNA: TGTGCCAGCAGCTTCGGACAAGCCCAAGAGACCCAGTACTTC. It encodes CASSFGQAQETQYF.

The chain is built from TRBV10-3 and TRBJ1-6, with TRBD1 matching 8 bases. CDR3 size: 12 residues. Germline CDR1 reads ENHRY; CDR2 reads SYGVKD. V trimming: 6 bases; J trimming: 8 bases; junction bases outside the gene matches: 0. In DNA, the CDR3 is TGTGCCATCAGACAGGGGGATTCACCCCTCCACTTT. This encodes CAIRQGDSPLHF.

The chain has TRBV27 and TRBJ1-1; D not resolved. Per the germline V gene, CDR1 is MNHEY and CDR2 is SMNVEV (reference sequence). The V end lost 8 bases, the J end lost 3 bases, and 16 bases lay between the germline ends. The CDR3 is 14 amino acids. CDR3 region: CASGVTGPDTEAFF. As DNA, the CDR3 is TGTGCCAGCGGTGTAACCGGACCGGACACTGAAGCTTTCTTT.

The chain is built from TRBV6-5 and TRBJ1-4, with D possibly matching TRBD1 (5 bases). The germline gives CDR1 MNHEY, CDR2 SVGAGI. Trimming stripped 6 bases from V and 8 bases from J, with 16 bases between. There are 14 residues in the CDR3. CDR3 nucleotides: TGTGCCAGCAGCCCCCGGGGCCTTGGGGAAAAACTGTTTTTT. Translated, it gives CASSPRGLGEKLFF.

The chain joins TRBV28 to TRBJ2-7; D is possibly TRBD1 (6 bases). The CDR3 length is 13 residues. The V gene lost 6 bases and the J gene lost 3 bases, with 12 bases spanning the gap. The germline V gene has CDR1 MDHEN and CDR2 SYDVKM. As DNA, the CDR3 is TGTGCCAGCAGCCGTCGGACAGTCTACGAGCAGTACTTC. This encodes CASSRRTVYEQYF.

The J gene is TRBJ2-5, the V gene TRBV3-1; D unresolved. CDR1 and CDR2 (germline): LGHDT, YNNKEL (reference sequence). With 1 base removed from V and 2 bases from J, the gap between germline ends came to 5 bases. The CDR3 totals 13 residues. The CDR3 region has the DNA TGTGCCAGCAGCCAAGGGGTACAAGAGACCCAGTACTTC. This codes for CASSQGVQETQYF.

V gene TRBV4-1 combines with J gene TRBJ1-2; D ambiguous. Germline V gives CDR1 MGHRA, CDR2 YSYEKL. CDR3 size: 15 residues. Trimming stripped 1 base from V and 2 bases from J, with 11 bases between. The CDR3 here is CASSQGPEGNYGYTF. The CDR3 nucleotides read TGCGCCAGCAGCCAAGGCCCGGAGGGCAACTATGGCTACACCTTC.

This rearrangement joins TRBV6-2 or TRBV6-3 to TRBJ2-6; D is ambiguous. The CDR3 is made up of 13 amino acids. Trimming took 6 bases from V and 10 from J, leaving 13 bases between them. CDR1 and CDR2 (germline): MNHEY, SVGEGT. The CDR3 here is CASSPILGNVLTF. The DNA of the CDR3 is TGTGCCAGCAGCCCCATCCTCGGAAACGTCCTGACTTTC.

This chain connects TRBV7-9 to TRBJ1-2; D unclear. The CDR3 loop spans 13 amino acids. V lost 3 bases to trimming and J lost 4 bases, with 9 bases between them. Germline CDR1 is SEHNR and CDR2 is FQNEAQ (reference sequence). The CDR3 loop is CASSFLGSYGYTF. The CDR3 DNA follows: TGTGCCAGCAGCTTTCTAGGTTCCTATGGCTACACCTTC.

This clonotype has just one count. The V call is TRBV5-6, the J call TRBJ1-3; D ambiguous. The germline V gene has CDR1 SGHDT and CDR2 YYEEEE. The CDR3 spans 12 residues. Trimming shortened V by 1 base and J by 5 bases, and 4 bases separated the two germline ends. The CDR3 nucleotides read TGTGCCAGCAGCTTGCCAAGAAACACCATATATTTT. Protein product: CASSLPRNTIYF.

This rearrangement joins TRBV29-1 to TRBJ2-2; possible D gene TRBD2, 6 bases. V lost 7 bases to trimming and J lost 4 bases, with 25 bases between them. The CDR3 length is 17 residues. Germline loops: CDR1 SQVTM, CDR2 ANQGSEA. The CDR3 bases are TGCAGCGCCCAAGCGGCGGGAAGGGGCGCAGGCACCGGGGAGCTGTTTTTT. Amino acids: CSAQAAGRGAGTGELFF.

The chain recombines TRBV20-1 with TRBJ2-5, with 8 bases identical to TRBD2. With V trimmed by 1 base and J by 2 bases, 6 bases remained unmatched. Germline V gene sequence: CDR1 DFQATT, CDR2 SNEGSKA (reference sequence). The CDR3 has 15 amino acids. CDR3 loop: CSARAPGTSQETQYF. The CDR3 DNA reads TGCAGTGCTAGAGCCCCCGGGACTAGTCAAGAGACCCAGTACTTC.

V gene TRBV5-1 combines with J gene TRBJ1-4; 9 bases map to TRBD1. The junction had 6 bases not matched to a gene; V was cut back by 4 bases and J by 8 bases. Germline-derived CDR1 and CDR2 are SGHRS and YFSETQ. The CDR3 runs 14 residues. The CDR3 region is CASSEGQGGEKLFF. As DNA, the CDR3 is TGCGCCAGCAGCGAGGGACAGGGCGGGGAAAAACTGTTTTTT.

This chain joins TRBV24-1 and TRBJ2-1; the match to TRBD2 covers 10 bases. Unmatched junction bases numbered 9, after V lost 5 bases and J lost 6 bases. Germline assignment: CDR1 KGHDR and CDR2 SFDVKD. The CDR3 has 16 amino acids. CDR3 residues: CATSAGAPSGGNEQFF. CDR3 DNA sequence: TGTGCCACCAGTGCCGGGGCGCCTAGCGGGGGCAATGAGCAGTTCTTC.

V gene TRBV6-1 combines with J gene TRBJ1-5; maybe TRBD1 (6 bases). The CDR3 consists of 14 residues. The germline V gene encodes CDR1 MNHNS and CDR2 SASEGT. The germline V and J ends were trimmed by 4 bases and 4 bases, with 11 bases remaining between them. In nucleotides, the CDR3 is TGTGCCAGCAGTGCCCAGGGGAAGAATCAGCCCCAGCATTTT. Amino acids: CASSAQGKNQPQHF.

The chain uses TRBV2 and TRBJ1-2; D perhaps matches TRBD1 (5 bases). The V end was cut by 6 bases, the J end by 3 bases, with 17 bases between. The CDR3 length is 15 residues. Germline-derived CDR1 and CDR2 are SNHLY and FYNNEI. CDR3 in amino acids: CASRGRGALDYGYTF. The CDR3 DNA sequence: TGTGCCAGCAGAGGCCGCGGGGCTTTAGACTATGGCTACACCTTC.

Regarding this clonotype: A junction end diverges from the germline sequence, so it may reflect a read error. The chain joins TRBV29-1 to TRBJ1-1, with 7 bases aligning to TRBD1. CDR3 length: 15 residues. Germline CDR1 and CDR2: SQVTM and ANQGSEA. CDR3 nucleotide sequence: TGCAGCGCCGGCCGCGCAGGGGGGGGATACACTGAAGTTTTCTTT. Translated, it gives CSAGRAGGGYTEVFF.

The rearrangement joins TRBV4-1 to TRBJ2-7; D unresolved. Trimming took off 0 bases at V and 7 bases at J, with 7 bases between the two ends. CDR1 is MGHRA, CDR2 YSYEKL, per germline. The CDR3 is made up of 12 amino acids. The CDR3 nucleotides read TGCGCCAGCAGCCAAGATGGGTTAGAGCAGTACTTC. It codes for CASSQDGLEQYF.

Only one count was recorded for this clonotype. The chain is built from TRBV3-1 and TRBJ2-5; 12 positions agree with TRBD2. The trim removed 4 bases at V and 4 bases at J, leaving 4 bases unmatched. The CDR3 consists of 15 residues. Germline V lookup: CDR1 LGHDT, CDR2 YNNKEL (reference sequence). The CDR3 sequence is CASSPQTSGGETQYF. The CDR3 DNA is TGTGCCAGCAGCCCCCAGACTAGCGGGGGAGAGACCCAGTACTTC.

This chain links TRBV5-6 with TRBJ1-2; D is undetermined. Per germline, CDR1 SGHDT and CDR2 YYEEEE. Trimming left V 1 base short and J 3 bases short, with 10 bases between. The CDR3 runs to 14 residues. CDR3 in DNA: TGTGCCAGCAGCTTGCGGCGGACCGACTATGGCTACACCTTC. It encodes CASSLRRTDYGYTF.

The genes are TRBV5-1 and TRBJ1-1; tentatively, D is TRBD1 (6 bases). The CDR3 is made up of 16 amino acids. V was clipped by 0 bases and J by 2 bases, with 14 bases between them. Germline loops: CDR1 SGHRS, CDR2 YFSETQ. Here the CDR3 DNA reads TGCGCCAGCAGCTTGGAATGGGGGCGGGGAAACACTGAAGCTTTCTTT. It yields the protein CASSLEWGRGNTEAFF.

The count of this clonotype is one. In DNA, the CDR3 is TGTGCCAGCTCGTCACTAGCGGGGGGCCTCCAAGAGACCCAGTACTTC. Translation gives CASSSLAGGLQETQYF. V is TRBV18 and J is TRBJ2-5; TRBD2 matches at 12 bases. Losses at the gene ends were 6 bases for V and 1 base for J; bases not matched to a gene: 6. This CDR3 is 16 amino acids long. Germline V gene lookup returns CDR1 KGHSH and CDR2 LQKENI.

The chain combines TRBV6-1 with TRBJ2-6; D not certain. The CDR3 is 17 residues long. Trimming shortened V by 5 bases and J by 2 bases, and 16 bases separated the two germline ends. Looked up from germline, CDR1 is MNHNS and CDR2 is SASEGT. The CDR3 coding sequence is TGTGCCAGCAGTCCCTTACCTACGACCGCTGGGGCCAACGTCCTGACTTTC. This translates into CASSPLPTTAGANVLTF.

The chain carries TRBV3-1 and TRBJ1-2, with no clear D. V gave up 0 bases and J gave up 9 bases, with 14 bases separating them. The CDR3 spans 14 residues. Germline V lookup: CDR1 LGHDT, CDR2 YNNKEL (reference sequence). The CDR3: CASSQDLSGFRYTF. The CDR3 DNA is TGTGCCAGCAGCCAAGATTTATCTGGCTTTCGCTACACCTTC. The entire variable domain, with the rest obtained from reference TRBV3-1 and TRBJ1-2, is as follows: DTAVSQTPKYLVTQMGNDKSIKCEQNLGHDTMYWYKQDSKKFLKIMFSYNNKELIINETVPNRFSPKSPDKAHLNLHINSLELGDSAVYFCASSQDLSGFRYTFGSGTRLTVV.